The clone carrying this TCR beta chain showed up just once. Antigen unknown. CDR3 length: 13 residues. After removal of 5 bases from V and 9 bases from J, the junction contained 10 bases not matched to a gene. Germline-derived CDR1 and CDR2 are DFQATT and SNEGSKA (reference sequence). Axillary draining lymph nodes of breast cancer patients supplied the node samples. TCRdb re-analysed the multiplex PCR reads in MiXCR, keeping a single row per CDR3 protein. The sample lists 150,000 to 200,000 distinct CDR3 sequences, roughly 30% occurring once. This entry comes from a study of breast tumors, draining lymph nodes, adjacent tissues. Study-level points and caveats: Tumor and nontumor repertoires were significantly more similar in luminal-like than in basal-like breast cancer. The lymph node origin of tumor T cells was framed as consistent with a hypothesis, not demonstrated. Tumors had less TCR diversity than lymph nodes, more than nontumor tissue. The data were judged consistent with most tumor T cells coming from lymph node and expanding in tumor.

Sequencing was performed on axillary lymph node tissue. The sequence derives from a female donor with breast cancer. Some clones in this sample may be carry-over from other donors' samples. The gene calls are TRBV20-1 and TRBJ2-1; 7 bases match TRBD2. The CDR3 protein is CSASAGEQREQFF. In nucleotides, the CDR3 is TGCAGTGCTTCGGCGGGGGAACAGCGTGAGCAGTTCTTC.